This T cell receptor beta chain originates from a study of Graves' ophthalmopathy and Graves' hyperthyroidism (dated by TCRdb to the late 2010s). Study-level background: Peripheral blood was collected before any treatment was given, at the time of initial diagnosis. The 90 to 100 discovery patients were randomly divided into training and test sets at a 7:3 ratio. In several hyperthyroidism patients, the T-cell repertoires found in thyroid tissue were compared with those found in blood. An independent validation cohort was composed of 18 hyperthyroidism patients and about 16 patients who later progressed from hyperthyroidism to ophthalmopathy. A discovery set of 95 to 100 patients (43 ophthalmopathy, some 58 stable hyperthyroidism) was enrolled to explore V-J signatures distinguishing ophthalmopathy from hyperthyroidism. In total, around 130 blood samples were TCR-sequenced: approximately 42 ophthalmopathy, under 85 hyperthyroidism and about 17 hyperthyroidism-to-ophthalmopathy patients. Once sampling was done, hyperthyroidism patients were given methimazole at a starting dose of 30 mg daily, while ophthalmopathy patients were given high-dose intravenous methylprednisolone. To tell Graves' ophthalmopathy apart from Graves' hyperthyroidism, and to predict which patients would progress to ophthalmopathy, the study relied on TCR beta repertoire signatures. What the authors observed across the whole study: Most expanded thyroid clonotypes with frequency above 0.001 were also detected in blood, suggesting blood repertoires may reflect the thyroid immune response. In cross-validation, the 13-signature model distinguished ophthalmopathy from stable hyperthyroidism with around 86% sensitivity and around 84% specificity, while in the test set the corresponding values were about 80% and 75%. Sample size was not statistically predetermined, and group allocation was not concealed from the investigators. In validation, the model predicted ophthalmopathy progression with 55% to 71% sensitivity and around 72% specificity; 12 predicted patients were CT-confirmed with GO in a median of around 6 months.

For repertoire sequencing, TCR beta CDR3 regions were amplified from RNA transcripts. HTBI primers and the Qiagen OneStep RT-PCR kit were used in a first-round RT-PCR, which was followed by a second-round multiplex PCR, size selection and purification. Sequencing of the libraries was carried out on an Illumina HiSeq2000 in paired-end mode with 100 bp reads. The original pipeline was this. SOAPnuke was used to process the reads, throwing out any read that had adapters, had uncalled bases, had a mean Phred below 15, or lacked an exact constant-primer or identifier match. High-quality paired reads were merged with COPE v1.2.5. Unique nucleotide sequences were defined as clonotypes and aligned to IMGT TRB V, D and J references using MiTCR v1.1. The analysis was limited to V-J combinations with a frequency above 0.0001, which together covered just over 98% of the repertoires. For each V-J combination, a TCR clonal expansion and chaos score was defined as F50 clonal expansion divided by the chaos observed in the TCRdist matrix. Welch's t-statistics and random forest were used to reduce features to about a dozen V-J combinations, which were fed into a naive Bayes classifier. The Morisita-Horn index was used to measure how similar the thyroid and blood repertoires were. The public reads were run again by TCRdb, first through fastp at Q25 and then through MiXCR, and only productive beta chains were kept. Rows matching on CDR3 protein sequence are summarized as one entry with the most common DNA and genes. The V and J calls were not made by the authors but by TCRdb's processing. This sample gives 150,000 or so distinct CDR3 sequences in total; approximately 40% of them show up just once. 4.5% to 6% of the sample is held by the ten biggest clonotypes.

Ophthalmopathy patients had moderately to severely active disease, Clinical Activity Score of at least 3, NOSPECS grade of at least 4, and disease duration under 3 months. Anyone with other autoimmune diseases, uncontrolled infections, pregnancy or lactation was excluded from the study. Diagnosis was based on clinical symptoms, serum thyroxine, TRAb, thyroid ultrasound and orbital computed tomography. PBMCs were isolated from about 9.2 ml of fresh peripheral blood by Ficoll-Paque density gradient centrifugation. Trizol reagent was used to extract the total RNA, and its quality was then checked on an Agilent 2100 Bioanalyzer. The CDR3 spans 15 residues, from the cysteine through the phenylalanine. Just CDR3 DNA is preserved here, 45 bases in frame from base 1. CDR1 and CDR2, per the germline V gene, are SGHRS and YFSETQ. Ends trimmed: V by 4 bases, J by 1 base; bases unmatched to a gene: 5. This clonotype was counted many times. Its antigen remains unidentified. The input lacks base qualities; no much larger clone sits a single base away.

The material sequenced was peripheral blood. Here the chain combines TRBV5-1 and TRBJ1-1; 9 bases in between match TRBD1. The TCR comes from a woman in her 40s with Graves' ophthalmopathy. Donor details come from another sample of the same person, matched by shared clones. The CDR3: CASSLEDRGNTEAFF. Here is the DNA: TGCGCCAGCAGCCTCGAGGACAGGGGGAACACTGAAGCTTTCTTT.